The 5 T cell receptor beta chains listed next were all sequenced from one sample in a study of PD-L1 blockade in urothelial cancer. Sequenced by immunoSEQ multiplex PCR; TCRdb stores in-frame clones only, minus some. The table has around 53,000 clones, approximately 87% seen once. The sequences come from PBMCs, collected around atezolizumab (anti-PD-L1) treatment. All receptors derive from a man between 40 and 49 years old with urothelial cancer.

The rearrangement joins TRBV18 to TRBJ1-2; D possibly corresponds to TRBD1 (6 bases). Germline CDR1 and CDR2: KGHSH and LQKENI. The CDR3 has 15 amino acids. Trimming stripped 2 bases from V and 8 bases from J, with 18 bases between. DNA of the CDR3: TGTGCCAGCTCACCATGGGCAGGGGCCCAGTGGGGCTACACCTTC. Amino acid sequence: CASSPWAGAQWGYTF.

The chain couples TRBV30 to TRBJ2-3; tentative D call: TRBD2 (6 bases). The length of the CDR3 is 14 residues. In germline, CDR1 is GTSNPN, CDR2 SVGIG (reference sequence). V was pared by 2 bases and J by 6 bases, with 15 bases between. The CDR3 reads CAWSSSGSWDTQYF. The CDR3 nucleotides are TGTGCCTGGAGTTCAAGCGGGTCCTGGGATACGCAGTATTTT.

This sequence joins TRBV5-1 and TRBJ2-7; 9 nucleotides agree with TRBD1. V was clipped by 4 bases and J by 6 bases; unmatched bases: 5. CDR1 and CDR2 (germline): SGHRS, YFSETQ. The CDR3 has 13 amino acids. Here the CDR3 reads CASSGGTGREQYF. Here the CDR3 DNA reads TGCGCCAGCAGCGGCGGGACAGGGCGCGAGCAGTACTTC.

The rearrangement joins TRBV2 to TRBJ2-1, with 13 nucleotides matching TRBD2. This CDR3 region has 16 residues. Germline CDR1 and CDR2: SNHLY and FYNNEI. V lost 6 bases to trimming and J lost 2 bases; unmatched junction nucleotides: 4. The CDR3 protein is CASRLLAGGTYNEQFF. DNA of the CDR3: TGTGCCAGCAGGTTACTAGCGGGAGGGACCTACAATGAGCAGTTCTTC.

V gene TRBV7-8 combines with J gene TRBJ1-4; D perhaps matches TRBD1 (6 bases). V was trimmed by 0 bases and J by 4 bases, leaving 15 bases between them. The CDR3 loop spans 17 amino acids. Germline lookup yields CDR1 SGHVS and CDR2 FQNEAQ. CDR3 sequence (DNA): TGTGCCAGCAGCTTAGCTGCCCGGACAGCTAGTAATGAAAAACTGTTTTTT. Its translation: CASSLAARTASNEKLFF.